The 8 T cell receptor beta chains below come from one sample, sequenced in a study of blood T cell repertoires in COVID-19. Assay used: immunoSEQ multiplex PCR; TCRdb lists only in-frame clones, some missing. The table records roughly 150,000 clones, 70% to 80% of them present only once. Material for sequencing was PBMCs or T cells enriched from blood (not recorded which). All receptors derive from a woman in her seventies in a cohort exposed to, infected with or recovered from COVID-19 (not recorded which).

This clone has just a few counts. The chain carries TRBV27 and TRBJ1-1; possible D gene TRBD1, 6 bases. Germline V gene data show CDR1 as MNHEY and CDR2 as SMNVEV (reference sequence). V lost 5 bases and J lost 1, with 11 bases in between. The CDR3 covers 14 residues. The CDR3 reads CASSPWTENTEAFF. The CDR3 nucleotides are TGTGCCAGCAGTCCCTGGACAGAGAACACTGAAGCTTTCTTT.

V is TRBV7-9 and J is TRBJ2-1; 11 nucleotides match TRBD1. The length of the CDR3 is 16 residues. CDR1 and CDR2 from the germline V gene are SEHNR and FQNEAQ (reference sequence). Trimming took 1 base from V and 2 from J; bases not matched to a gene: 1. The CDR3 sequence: CASSLGTGGAYNEQFF. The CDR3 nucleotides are TGTGCCAGCAGCTTAGGGACAGGGGGCGCCTACAATGAGCAGTTCTTC.

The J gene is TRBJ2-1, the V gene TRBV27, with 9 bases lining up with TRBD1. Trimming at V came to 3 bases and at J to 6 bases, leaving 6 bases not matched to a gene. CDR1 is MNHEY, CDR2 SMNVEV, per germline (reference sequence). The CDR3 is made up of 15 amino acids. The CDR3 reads CASSFQGQGRNEQFF. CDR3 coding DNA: TGTGCCAGCAGTTTCCAGGGACAGGGACGCAATGAGCAGTTCTTC.

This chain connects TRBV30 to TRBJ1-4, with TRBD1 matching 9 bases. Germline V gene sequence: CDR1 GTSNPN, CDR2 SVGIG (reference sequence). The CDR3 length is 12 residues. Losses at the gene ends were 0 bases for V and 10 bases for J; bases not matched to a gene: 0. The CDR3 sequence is CAWSVDRGKLFF. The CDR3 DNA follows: TGTGCCTGGAGTGTGGACAGGGGAAAACTGTTTTTT.

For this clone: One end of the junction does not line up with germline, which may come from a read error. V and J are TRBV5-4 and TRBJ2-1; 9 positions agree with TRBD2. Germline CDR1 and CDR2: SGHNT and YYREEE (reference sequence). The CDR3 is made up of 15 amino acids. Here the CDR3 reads CASTLTSGRGHEQFF. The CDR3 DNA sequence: TGTGCCAGCACCTTGACTAGCGGTCGCGGCCATGAGCAGTTCTTC.

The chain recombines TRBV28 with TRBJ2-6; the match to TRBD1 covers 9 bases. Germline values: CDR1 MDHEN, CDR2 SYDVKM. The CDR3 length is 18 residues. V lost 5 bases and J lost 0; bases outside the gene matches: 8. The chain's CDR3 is CASSTRTGATSGANVLTF. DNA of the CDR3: TGTGCCAGCAGTACCCGGACAGGGGCTACCTCTGGGGCCAACGTCCTGACTTTC.

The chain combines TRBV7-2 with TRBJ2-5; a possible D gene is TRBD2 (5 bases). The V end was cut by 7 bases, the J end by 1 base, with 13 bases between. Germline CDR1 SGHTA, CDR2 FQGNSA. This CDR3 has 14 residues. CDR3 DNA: TGTGCCAGCACCCCAGCCGGGATCCAAGAGACCCAGTACTTC. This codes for CASTPAGIQETQYF.

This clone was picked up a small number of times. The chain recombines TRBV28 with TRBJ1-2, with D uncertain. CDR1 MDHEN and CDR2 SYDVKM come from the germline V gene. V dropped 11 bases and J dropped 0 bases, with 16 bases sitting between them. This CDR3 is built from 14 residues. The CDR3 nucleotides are TGTGCCGGTGGGCCTTCTGCTTCTAACTATGGCTACACCTTC. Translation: CAGGPSASNYGYTF.